This TCR beta chain comes out of a study of blood T cell repertoires in COVID-19 (TCRdb year 2020). Background for the entire study: Samples from collaborators originated in the United States, Italy and Spain and spanned both the acute and convalescent phases of COVID-19. Nearly every sample came with metadata listing a de-identified subject ID, COVID-19 status, age in years and sex. The samples were drawn from the first 160 participants of the ongoing ImmuneRACE study and from 950 to 1,500 subjects provided by 6 global collaborators. Where HLA class I and class II types were available, the types were taken from metadata supplied by the sample provider, not from assay-based typing. The prospective study material was composed of cDNA or gDNA derived from T cells, B-cell-depleted T cells, or PBMCs. The repertoires were released in a freely available public database meant as a resource for research on the immune response to SARS-CoV-2. Subjects who had been exposed to COVID-19, were actively infected with it, or had recovered from it provided the deeply sampled blood TCRbeta repertoires that made up the dataset. Broad study findings and their caveats: How much clinical and demographic metadata was included differed by source and by participant, and the metadata was provided uncurated.

V lost 4 bases and J lost 2 bases; the stretch between them is 7 bases long. The CDR3 runs 13 amino acids, cysteine and phenylalanine included. Left in the record is the CDR3 DNA by itself, 39 bases read in frame from the first base. The germline V gene gives CDR1 as LGHNT and CDR2 as FRNRAP. Enrolling through a virtual design, the prospective study's participants ranged in age from roughly 18 to 95 years and lived across 20 to 30 United States geographic areas. In the prospective study, participants were assigned to cohorts based on the clinical history participants reported in a screening survey and a study questionnaire. For ImmuneRACE Cohort 3, a participant was defined as recovered based on two consecutive negative NP/OP PCR tests, clearance by a healthcare professional, or resolution of symptoms. In the prospective study, mobile phlebotomists collected whole blood, serum and a nasopharyngeal or oropharyngeal swab from each participant. Participants in the prospective study had the option to provide additional blood draws and questionnaires over an approximately 2-month period. Before DNA extraction, prospective study blood samples were shipped either frozen or at room temperature.

To note about this clone: This receptor's antigen is unknown. It has no much larger one-base neighbor in the sample; base qualities were not kept.

TCRbeta CDR3 regions were amplified from genomic DNA using the immunoSEQ Assay, a bias-controlled multiplex PCR. Processing in the source paper ran as follows. The number of nucleated cells in each sample was estimated by amplification of reference gene primers within the assay. To quantify the absolute abundance of each unique TCRbeta CDR3 rearrangement, sequence reads were collapsed and filtered. For each sample, productive Simpson clonality was calculated as the square root of Simpson's diversity index across productive rearrangements. The source is immuneACCESS, and TCRdb retained only in-frame sequences with V and J called. Part of the clones is not carried over; for the studies checked, unresolved V genes explain less than half of this, and the remainder is unexplained. V, J and clone size were drawn from that table, and D and trimming were deduced from the DNA. Across this sample there are about 330,000 clones, with roughly nine tenths seen only once. The top ten clones comprise 4.5% to 7% of the sample.

Input material: PBMCs or T cells enriched from blood (not recorded which). The chain links TRBV12-5 with TRBJ2-3; possibly the D gene is TRBD1, per 5 matching bases. This receptor was identified in a woman aged 25-40 years who had recovered from COVID-19. The nucleotide sequence is TGTGCTAGTGGTTCAGGGTTCACAGATACGCAGTATTTT. Its protein reads: CASGSGFTDTQYF.